This T cell receptor beta chain comes out of a study of CXCR3-negative and CXCR3-positive naive CD8 T cells. Each TRB cDNA library was prepared by 5' RACE (with UMI labels). TCRdb reprocessed the 5' RACE reads and stores each CDR3 protein as one record, lacking DNA. Here the sample table reports about 81,000 distinct CDR3 sequences. The study, taken as a whole, reports: The TRBV-TRBJ usage of naive CXCR3-negative and CXCR3-positive cells was similar, but that of memory cells differed. Comparably high diversity marked both naive subsets, whereas memory CD8+ cells had much lower diversity.

Turning to this clonotype: Its specificity is unknown.

The CDR3 extends over 16 amino acids. Looked up from germline, CDR1 is MGHDK and CDR2 is SYGVNS. Sequencing used naive CXCR3- CD8+ T cells from blood. The subset denotes: CD45RO-CCR7+CD27+CD95- naive CD8+ T cells lacking CXCR3 (TNR3-). The chain recombines TRBV25-1 with TRBJ2-1. The source is a human donor in good health. Some clones in this sample may be carry-over from other donors' samples. CDR3 in amino acids: CASSGGKGGSYNEQFF.